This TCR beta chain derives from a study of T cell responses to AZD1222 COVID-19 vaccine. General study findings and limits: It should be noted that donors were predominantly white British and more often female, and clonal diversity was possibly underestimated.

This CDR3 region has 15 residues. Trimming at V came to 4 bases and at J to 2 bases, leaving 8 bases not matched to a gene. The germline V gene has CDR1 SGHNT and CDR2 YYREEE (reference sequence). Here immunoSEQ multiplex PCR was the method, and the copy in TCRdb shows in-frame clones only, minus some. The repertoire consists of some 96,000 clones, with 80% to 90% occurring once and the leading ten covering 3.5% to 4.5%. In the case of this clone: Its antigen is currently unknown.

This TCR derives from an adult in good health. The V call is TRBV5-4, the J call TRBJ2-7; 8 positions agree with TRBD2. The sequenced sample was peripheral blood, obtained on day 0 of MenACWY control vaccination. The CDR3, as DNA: TGTGCCAGCAGCCGCAGCGGGGGAGACACCTACGAGCAGTACTTC. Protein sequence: CASSRSGGDTYEQYF.